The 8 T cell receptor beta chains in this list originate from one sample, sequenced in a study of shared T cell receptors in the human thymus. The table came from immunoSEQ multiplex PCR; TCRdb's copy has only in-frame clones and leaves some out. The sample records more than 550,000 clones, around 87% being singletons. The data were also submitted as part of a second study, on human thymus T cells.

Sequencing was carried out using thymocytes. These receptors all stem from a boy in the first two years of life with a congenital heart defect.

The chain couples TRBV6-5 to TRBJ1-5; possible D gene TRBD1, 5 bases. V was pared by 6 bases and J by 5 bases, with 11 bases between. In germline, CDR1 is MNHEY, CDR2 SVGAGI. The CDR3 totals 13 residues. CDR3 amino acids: CASRGGRYQPQHF. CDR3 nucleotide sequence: TGTGCCAGCAGGGGGGGACGATATCAGCCCCAGCATTTT.

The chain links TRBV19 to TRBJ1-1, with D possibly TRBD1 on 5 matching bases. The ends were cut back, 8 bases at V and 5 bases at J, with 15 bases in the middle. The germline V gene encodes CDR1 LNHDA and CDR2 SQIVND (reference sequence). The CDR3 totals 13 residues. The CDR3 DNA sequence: TGTGCCAGTGGGCAAGGGGCGGCGACTGAAGCTTTCTTT. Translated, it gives CASGQGAATEAFF.

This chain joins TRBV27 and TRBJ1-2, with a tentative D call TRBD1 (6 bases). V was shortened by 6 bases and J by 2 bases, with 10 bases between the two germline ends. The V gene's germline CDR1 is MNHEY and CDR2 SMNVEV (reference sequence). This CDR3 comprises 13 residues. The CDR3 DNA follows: TGTGCCAGCAGGCGAACAGGGAACTATGGCTACACCTTC. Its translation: CASRRTGNYGYTF.

In DNA form, the CDR3 reads TGTGCCAGCAGGACAGGACTGAAAGTCTACGAGCAGTACTTC. It yields the protein CASRTGLKVYEQYF. The rearrangement uses TRBV5-8 and TRBJ2-7; tentatively, D is TRBD1 (6 bases). CDR3 size: 14 residues. Germline V lookup: CDR1 SGHTS, CDR2 YDEGEE. The V end was cut by 5 bases, the J end by 3 bases, with 15 bases between.

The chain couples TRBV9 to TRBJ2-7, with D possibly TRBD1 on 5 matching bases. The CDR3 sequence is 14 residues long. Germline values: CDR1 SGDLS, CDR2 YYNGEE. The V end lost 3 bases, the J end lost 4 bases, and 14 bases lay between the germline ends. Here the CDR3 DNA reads TGTGCCAGCAGCGAATCAACGACAGTTTACGAGCAGTACTTC. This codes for CASSESTTVYEQYF.

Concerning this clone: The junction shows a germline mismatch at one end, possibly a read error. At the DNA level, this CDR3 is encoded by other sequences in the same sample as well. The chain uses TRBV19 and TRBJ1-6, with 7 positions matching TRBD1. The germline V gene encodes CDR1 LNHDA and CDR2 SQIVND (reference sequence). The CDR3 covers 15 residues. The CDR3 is CASSIQGGTNSPLHF. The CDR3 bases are TGTGCCAGTAGTATTCAGGGGGGCACCAATTCCCCCCTCCACTTT.

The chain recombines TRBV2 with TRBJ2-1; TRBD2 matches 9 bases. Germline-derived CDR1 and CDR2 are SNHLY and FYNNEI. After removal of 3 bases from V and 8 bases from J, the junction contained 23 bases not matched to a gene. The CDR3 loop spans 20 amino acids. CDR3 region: CASSDLSHPILAGSSHEQFF. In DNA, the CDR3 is TGTGCCAGCAGTGACTTAAGCCATCCGATCCTAGCGGGAAGTAGTCATGAGCAGTTCTTC.

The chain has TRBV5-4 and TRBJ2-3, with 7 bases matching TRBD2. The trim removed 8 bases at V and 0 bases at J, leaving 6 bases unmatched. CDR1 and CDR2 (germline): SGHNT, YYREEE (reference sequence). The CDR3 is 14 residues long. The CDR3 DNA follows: TGTGCCAGTAAGCGGGATCCGAGCACAGATACGCAGTATTTT. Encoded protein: CASKRDPSTDTQYF.